These 25 T cell receptor beta chains originate from one sample sequenced in a study of Graves' ophthalmopathy and Graves' hyperthyroidism. Amplification targeted the TCR beta CDR3 regions, with RNA transcripts as the source material. In the first round, RT-PCR was carried out with HTBI primers, and a multiplex PCR formed the second round. Using its own MiXCR run on the multiplex PCR reads, TCRdb lists one record per CDR3 protein. In the table there are roughly 700,000 distinct CDR3 sequences, 35% to 50% of which are singletons. The source material was peripheral blood. Receptors were obtained from an adult man with Graves' ophthalmopathy.

This clonotype was counted between two and nine times. This chain joins TRBV7-9 and TRBJ2-2, with 8 bases identical to TRBD2. CDR1 and CDR2 from the germline V gene are SEHNR and FQNEAQ (reference sequence). CDR3 length equals 14 residues. With 6 bases clipped from V and 6 bases from J, the junction kept 6 bases outside the gene matches. The chain's CDR3 is CASSYPAGAGELFF. CDR3 sequence (DNA): TGTGCCAGCAGTTATCCAGCGGGGGCCGGGGAGCTGTTTTTT.

This clonotype turned up a few times. The J gene is TRBJ1-1, the V gene TRBV6-5; D unresolved. There are 13 residues in the CDR3. The V end was cut by 5 bases, the J end by 3 bases, with 10 bases between. Germline V gene data show CDR1 as MNHEY and CDR2 as SVGAGI. Here the CDR3 DNA reads TGTGCCAGCAGTGCCGGCCGAGACACTGAAGCTTTCTTT. Translated, it gives CASSAGRDTEAFF.

Turning to this clonotype: A much larger clone differs from this one at a single base, so this may be a read error. The chain couples TRBV10-3 to TRBJ1-4; 9 nucleotides match TRBD1. This CDR3 has 16 amino acids. The junction had 10 bases not matched to a gene; V was cut back by 6 bases and J by 5 bases. CDR1 ENHRY and CDR2 SYGVKD come from the germline V gene. As DNA, the CDR3 is TGTGCCATCAGCTTAGGAGGGACAGGGTTAAATGAAAAACTGTTTTTT. The encoded protein is CAISLGGTGLNEKLFF.

This clonotype was observed many times. The chain uses TRBV12-3 or TRBV12-4 and TRBJ2-5; D possibly matches TRBD1 or TRBD2 (5 bases each). V gave up 5 bases and J gave up 5 bases, with 12 bases separating them. The CDR3 is 13 amino acids. The DNA for the CDR3 is TGTGCCAGCAGTATGTGGGGCGGGGAGACCCAGTACTTC. This gives the protein CASSMWGGETQYF.

This clonotype came up many times. The J gene is TRBJ1-1, the V gene TRBV7-9, with TRBD1 identical over 7 bases. This CDR3 comprises 15 residues. Trimming at V came to 6 bases and at J to 5 bases, leaving 12 bases not matched to a gene. The V gene's germline CDR1 is SEHNR and CDR2 FQNEAQ (reference sequence). The CDR3 is CASRLIRGRDTEAFF. In nucleotides, the CDR3 is TGTGCCAGCAGATTAATAAGGGGGCGCGATACTGAAGCTTTCTTT.

This clonotype has at least ten counts. The chain recombines TRBV7-9 with TRBJ1-1, with a weak D call TRBD1 (5 bases). Germline lookup yields CDR1 SEHNR and CDR2 FQNEAQ (reference sequence). Trimming removed 7 bases from V and 4 bases from J, with 22 bases in between. This CDR3 comprises 16 residues. The CDR3 DNA is TGTGCCAGCAACAATCGACTACGGGACGAGGGCACTGAAGCTTTCTTT. Its protein is CASNNRLRDEGTEAFF.

This chain uses TRBV7-8 with TRBJ2-4; D is undetermined. V lost 5 bases and J 5 bases, leaving 13 bases between the germline ends. Looked up from germline, CDR1 is SGHVS and CDR2 is FQNEAQ. This CDR3 contains 14 residues. CDR3 amino acids: CASSPNVGENIQYF. The CDR3 bases are TGTGCCAGCAGCCCCAACGTTGGGGAAAACATTCAGTACTTC.

The rearrangement joins TRBV9 to TRBJ2-7; D may correspond to TRBD1 or TRBD2 (5 bases each). The CDR3 contains 13 residues. V was pared by 5 bases and J by 6 bases, with 15 bases between. Germline assignment: CDR1 SGDLS and CDR2 YYNGEE. CDR3 coding DNA: TGTGCCAGCAGTTTAGGTGAGGGGACCGAGCAGTACTTC. Translating it yields CASSLGEGTEQYF.

This clonotype was observed at least ten times. This chain uses TRBV7-9 with TRBJ2-7; 8 bases are shared with TRBD2. Germline V gives CDR1 SEHNR, CDR2 FQNEAQ (reference sequence). Trimming cost V 4 bases and J 1 base; bases outside gene matches: 6. The CDR3 covers 15 residues. Here the CDR3 DNA reads TGTGCCAGCAGCTCTTCGGGGGGGAAGTCCTACGAGCAGTACTTC. Its translation is CASSSSGGKSYEQYF.

The chain is built from TRBV6-1 and TRBJ1-1; D is undetermined. CDR1 and CDR2 (germline): MNHNS, SASEGT. The CDR3 consists of 13 residues. V lost 5 bases and J lost 1, with 8 bases in between. This chain's CDR3 is CASSQTRNTEAFF. In nucleotides, the CDR3 is TGTGCCAGCAGTCAGACGAGGAACACTGAAGCTTTCTTT.

This rearrangement joins TRBV7-9 to TRBJ1-1; no firm D call. The CDR3 has 15 amino acids. V shed 5 bases and J shed 0 bases, with 13 bases lying between them. Germline loops: CDR1 SEHNR, CDR2 FQNEAQ (reference sequence). The DNA for the CDR3 is TGTGCCAGCAGCCAAGGGTCCCAACTGAACACTGAAGCTTTCTTT. This encodes CASSQGSQLNTEAFF.

This clonotype came up many times. The V gene is TRBV19, the J gene TRBJ1-2; 8 nucleotides agree with TRBD1. The V gene end was trimmed by 8 bases and the J gene end by 7 bases; junction bases not matched to a gene: 9. Germline values: CDR1 LNHDA, CDR2 SQIVND (reference sequence). The CDR3 contains 13 residues. The CDR3 DNA sequence: TGTGCCAGTGCTCAGGGGGCGTCGCGTGGCTACACCTTC. Translated: CASAQGASRGYTF.

The chain links TRBV7-9 to TRBJ2-7, with D perhaps matching TRBD1 (5 bases). This CDR3 spans 14 amino acids. Germline CDR1 and CDR2: SEHNR and FQNEAQ (reference sequence). V was shortened by 5 bases and J by 4 bases, with 15 bases between the two germline ends. CDR3: CASSGNYRSYEQYF. The CDR3 DNA sequence: TGTGCCAGCAGCGGCAACTACAGGAGTTACGAGCAGTACTTC.

On this clonotype: The junction does not match germline at one end; this may be a read error. The V and J genes are TRBV5-4 and TRBJ2-7, with a possible D match to TRBD2 (5 bases). CDR3 length equals 11 residues. Per the germline V gene, CDR1 is SGHNT and CDR2 is YYREEE (reference sequence). The CDR3 sequence: CASSQAGEQHF. The CDR3 DNA reads TGTGCCAGCAGCCAGGCCGGGGAGCAGCACTTC. Looking up the rest from reference TRBV5-4 and TRBJ2-7 gives the full variable domain: ETGVTQSPTHLIKTRGQQVTLRCSSQSGHNTVSWYQQALGQGPQFIFQYYREEENGRGNFPPRFSGLQFPNYSSELNVNALELDDSALYLCASSQAGEQHFGPGTRLTVT.

This clonotype was seen more than once but under ten times. This sequence joins TRBV2 and TRBJ1-5; D may be TRBD1 (6 bases). The CDR3 extends over 16 amino acids. V lost 10 bases, J lost 0 bases, and 19 bases lay in between. In germline, CDR1 is SNHLY, CDR2 FYNNEI. The CDR3 loop is CATKGGDGHSNQPQHF. The CDR3 DNA is TGTGCCACTAAAGGGGGGGATGGACATAGCAATCAGCCCCAGCATTTT.

The chain employs TRBV7-9 and TRBJ2-5, with TRBD1 matching over 9 bases. Germline values: CDR1 SEHNR, CDR2 FQNEAQ (reference sequence). The CDR3 extends over 17 amino acids. V trimming: 5 bases; J trimming: 4 bases; junction bases outside the gene matches: 14. The CDR3 reads CASSAITRTGGRETQYF. The DNA for the CDR3 is TGTGCCAGCAGCGCAATCACCCGAACAGGGGGCCGAGAGACCCAGTACTTC.

This clonotype was recorded at least ten times. The gene calls are TRBV15 and TRBJ1-1; D is unresolved. Germline V gives CDR1 LNHNV, CDR2 YYDKDF (reference sequence). The CDR3 loop spans 13 amino acids. V lost 4 bases to trimming and J lost 1 base, with 7 bases between them. The CDR3 nucleotides read TGTGCCACCAGCATAGGGCAGAACACTGAAGCTTTCTTT. The encoded protein is CATSIGQNTEAFF.

The V gene is TRBV24-1, the J gene TRBJ1-5; TRBD1 matches at 10 bases. Germline V gene sequence: CDR1 KGHDR, CDR2 SFDVKD. V dropped 11 bases and J dropped 5; count of bases not matched to a gene: 14. The length of the CDR3 is 16 residues. In DNA, the CDR3 is TGTGCCATCGGGGTTAAGACCGGGACAGGGGATCAGCCCCAGCATTTT. As protein: CAIGVKTGTGDQPQHF.

J is TRBJ1-2 and V is TRBV25-1; D perhaps matches TRBD1 (5 bases). The CDR3 totals 17 residues. Germline CDR1 and CDR2: MGHDK and SYGVNS. Trimming stripped 3 bases from V and 3 bases from J, with 20 bases between. The chain's CDR3 is CASSESPRVGLDYGYTF. The CDR3, as DNA: TGTGCCAGCAGTGAGTCCCCCAGGGTGGGACTAGACTATGGCTACACCTTC.

This chain uses TRBV19 with TRBJ2-6; tentative D call: TRBD2 (6 bases). CDR3 length: 17 amino acids. CDR1 is LNHDA, CDR2 SQIVND, per germline (reference sequence). Trimming took off 6 bases at V and 0 bases at J, with 15 bases between the two ends. The CDR3 region has the DNA TGTGCCAGTAGCTCACGGGGGATCCCCTCTGGGGCCAACGTCCTGACTTTC. Encoded protein: CASSSRGIPSGANVLTF.

With regard to this clonotype: This may arise from a read error, as a much more abundant clone is one base away. The genes are TRBV24-1 and TRBJ1-5, with 10 nucleotides matching TRBD1. The ends lost 7 bases at V and 5 bases at J; junction bases unmatched: 10. The CDR3 has 16 residues. Germline lookup yields CDR1 KGHDR and CDR2 SFDVKD. The CDR3 loop reads CATSSAGTGEDQPQHF. The CDR3 nucleotides are TGTGCCACCAGCTCCGCGGGGACAGGGGAGGATCAGCCCCAGCATTTT.

This clonotype was detected a few times. The chain joins TRBV20-1 to TRBJ2-5; 7 nucleotides match TRBD1. Trimming at V came to 6 bases and at J to 4 bases, leaving 8 bases not matched to a gene. The CDR3 contains 13 residues. Germline lookup yields CDR1 DFQATT and CDR2 SNEGSKA (reference sequence). CDR3 residues: CSAVGTDAETQYF. The CDR3 DNA sequence: TGCAGTGCCGTCGGGACAGATGCAGAGACCCAGTACTTC.

A note on this clonotype: A clone one base away is much larger, so this may be a read error. No conserved phenylalanine or tryptophan is present at the end of the CDR3, so a read error is the likely explanation. The V call is TRBV11-2, the J call TRBJ1-6; a weak D match, TRBD1 (6 bases). The germline V and J ends were trimmed by 5 bases and 6 bases, with 11 bases remaining between them. The germline CDR1 and CDR2 sequences are SGHAT and FQNNGV. This CDR3 has 14 residues. The CDR3 DNA is TGTGCCAGCAGCGAAAGACAGGTTAATTCACCCCTCCACCTT. This codes for CASSERQVNSPLHL.

This clonotype occurred many times. The V and J genes are TRBV7-9 and TRBJ1-3; no clear D. The CDR3 length is 14 residues. The ends were cut back, 5 bases at V and 1 base at J, with 9 bases in the middle. Germline V gene lookup returns CDR1 SEHNR and CDR2 FQNEAQ (reference sequence). In DNA, the CDR3 is TGTGCCAGCAGCCCAGTGGGATCTGGAAACACCATATATTTT. Protein sequence: CASSPVGSGNTIYF.

The J gene is TRBJ2-7, the V gene TRBV7-7, with 14 bases matching TRBD2. This CDR3 spans 19 amino acids. V was pared by 1 base and J by 1 base, with 9 bases of the junction left unmatched. Germline loops: CDR1 SSHAT, CDR2 FNYEAQ (reference sequence). The CDR3 loop is CASSLDPGLAGALSYEQYF. The CDR3 coding sequence is TGTGCCAGCAGCTTAGATCCGGGACTAGCGGGAGCCCTTTCCTACGAGCAGTACTTC.